The 26 T cell receptor beta chains in this list originate from one sample, sequenced in a study of shared clonotypes between healthy human individuals (TCRdb year 2020). Preparation of the library involved the immunoSEQ multiplex PCR assay. This immuneACCESS table, as held by TCRdb, lists in-frame sequences with V and J called but not all clones. Of the missing ones, under half trace to an unresolved V gene in checked studies; the others have no known cause. The table for this sample lists about 600,000 clones; roughly 97% of them were counted only once. The top ten constitute 0.045% to 0.06% of the sample. What was sequenced was naive CD4+ T cells sorted from blood. The cell subset or site label on this specimen signifies: CD45RA+ positively selected. The origin of the receptors is a woman between 25 and 40 years old in good health.

J is TRBJ2-4 and V is TRBV28; D possibly matches TRBD1 or TRBD2 (5 bases each). Trimming stripped 3 bases from V and 3 bases from J, with 18 bases between. The germline V gene encodes CDR1 MDHEN and CDR2 SYDVKM. The CDR3 runs 17 residues. CDR3 region: CASSFSPPGTVKNIQYF. Written as DNA, the CDR3 is TGTGCCAGCAGTTTCTCCCCGCCCGGGACGGTCAAAAACATTCAGTACTTC. Combining the CDR3 with reference TRBV28 and TRBJ2-4 gives the whole variable domain DVKVTQSSRYLVKRTGEKVFLECVQDMDHENMFWYRQDPGLGLRLIYFSYDVKMKEKGDIPEGYSVSREKKERFSLILESASTNQTSMYLCASSFSPPGTVKNIQYFGAGTRLSVL.

On this clone itself: Other DNA variants within this sample encode the same CDR3. The chain uses TRBV2 and TRBJ1-5; D not resolved. V was shortened by 3 bases and J by 0 bases, with 6 bases between the two germline ends. Germline V CDR1 and CDR2: SNHLY, FYNNEI. CDR3 length: 14 amino acids. CDR3 DNA: TGTGCCAGCAGTGAGTCATATAGCAATCAGCCCCAGCATTTT. Translation: CASSESYSNQPQHF.

The chain couples TRBV19 to TRBJ2-7; TRBD1 agrees at 9 bases. Looked up from germline, CDR1 is LNHDA and CDR2 is SQIVND (reference sequence). Unmatched junction bases numbered 0, after V lost 3 bases and J lost 3 bases. This CDR3 contains 13 residues. CDR3 sequence: CASSMDRGYEQYF. CDR3 in DNA: TGTGCCAGTAGTATGGACAGGGGCTACGAGCAGTACTTC.

V usage is TRBV6-5 and J usage is TRBJ1-2; 7 nucleotides match TRBD1. This CDR3 contains 15 residues. Germline V gene sequence: CDR1 MNHEY, CDR2 SVGAGI. Trimming removed 6 bases from V and 6 bases from J; junction bases left unmatched: 13. The CDR3 region has the DNA TGTGCCAGCAGCAGAGAGGGGGCGAATCTAGATGGCTACACCTTC. Translated, it gives CASSREGANLDGYTF.

The chain couples TRBV27 to TRBJ1-2; 9 bases map to TRBD1. There are 13 residues in the CDR3. The junction had 7 bases not matched to a gene; V was cut back by 6 bases and J by 8 bases. CDR1 is MNHEY and CDR2 is SMNVEV in the germline V gene (reference sequence). The DNA of the CDR3 is TGTGCCAGCAGGCAGGGACAGGGAGTAGGCTACACCTTC. Protein: CASRQGQGVGYTF.

CDR3 protein: CSVNRGFNEQYF. CDR3 bases: TGCAGCGTAAACAGGGGGTTCAACGAGCAGTACTTC. This rearrangement joins TRBV29-1 to TRBJ2-7; 8 nucleotides line up with TRBD1. This CDR3 has 12 amino acids. J was trimmed by 5 bases and V by 6 bases; bases with no gene match: 6. Germline V CDR1 and CDR2: SQVTM, ANQGSEA.

This CDR3 reads CASSFKGGAYYEQYF. CDR3 sequence (DNA): TGCGCCAGCAGCTTCAAAGGGGGCGCATACTACGAGCAGTACTTC. The chain has TRBV5-1 and TRBJ2-7, with TRBD1 matching 7 bases. CDR3 length: 15 residues. The trim removed 2 bases at V and 3 bases at J, leaving 8 bases unmatched. CDR1 is SGHRS and CDR2 is YFSETQ in the germline V gene.

The chain joins TRBV2 to TRBJ1-1; D is undetermined. Trimming pared 2 bases from V and 4 bases from J, leaving 8 bases between. The germline V gene has CDR1 SNHLY and CDR2 FYNNEI. The CDR3 has 13 amino acids. The CDR3 DNA reads TGTGCCAGCAGTGAACAGGACGGCACTGAAGCTTTCTTT. Its protein product is CASSEQDGTEAFF.

This chain connects TRBV5-1 to TRBJ2-3, with TRBD2 matching 7 bases. This CDR3 spans 15 amino acids. Unmatched junction bases numbered 7, after V lost 4 bases and J lost 2 bases. Germline loops: CDR1 SGHRS, CDR2 YFSETQ. CDR3 nucleotide sequence: TGCGCCAGCAGCCGTGGACTAGACTTCACAGATACGCAGTATTTT. It yields the protein CASSRGLDFTDTQYF.

The J gene is TRBJ1-2, the V gene TRBV4-1, with TRBD1 as a possible D gene (5 bases). Germline CDR1 reads MGHRA; CDR2 reads YSYEKL. Trimming left V 0 bases short and J 5 bases short, with 13 bases between. The CDR3 runs to 15 residues. This CDR3 reads CASSQDLDRPYGYTF. The CDR3 nucleotides are TGCGCCAGCAGCCAAGATCTCGACAGACCATATGGCTACACCTTC.

V usage is TRBV5-4 and J usage is TRBJ1-2; no definite D call. Per germline, CDR1 SGHNT and CDR2 YYREEE (reference sequence). Trimming shortened V by 2 bases and J by 4 bases, and 9 bases separated the two germline ends. The CDR3 is 13 residues long. The CDR3 nucleotides are TGTGCCAGCAGCTTCGAAGGAGTCTATGGCTACACCTTC. Its protein is CASSFEGVYGYTF.

V usage is TRBV4-1 and J usage is TRBJ1-1; weak D call: TRBD1 (6 bases). Between the trimmed V and J ends, which lost 2 bases and 6 bases, there was a span of 16 bases. This CDR3 spans 15 amino acids. The germline CDR1 and CDR2 sequences are MGHRA and YSYEKL. For the CDR3, the DNA is TGCGCCAGCAGCCAAAGGGCTGTCGACAGGTCTGAAGCTTTCTTT. Its protein is CASSQRAVDRSEAFF.

The chain couples TRBV19 to TRBJ2-7, with 9 positions matching TRBD1. The CDR3 runs to 14 residues. Germline lookup yields CDR1 LNHDA and CDR2 SQIVND (reference sequence). V trimming: 3 bases; J trimming: 4 bases; junction bases outside the gene matches: 4. The DNA of the CDR3 is TGTGCCAGTAGTATCGGGACAGGGAGATACGAGCAGTACTTC. Its translation: CASSIGTGRYEQYF.

V gene TRBV6-1 combines with J gene TRBJ1-1; 9 nucleotides align to TRBD1. The CDR3 has 11 amino acids. Germline loops: CDR1 MNHNS, CDR2 SASEGT. The V segment lost 8 bases and the J segment 6 bases; nucleotides outside the gene matches: 1. The CDR3 protein is CASGTGPEAFF. CDR3 nucleotides: TGTGCCAGCGGGACAGGGCCTGAAGCTTTCTTT.

The gene calls are TRBV5-1 and TRBJ2-2; 11 bases fit TRBD2. The CDR3 loop spans 15 amino acids. Germline-derived CDR1 and CDR2 are SGHRS and YFSETQ. Trimming at V came to 5 bases and at J to 5 bases, leaving 5 bases not matched to a gene. CDR3 sequence (DNA): TGCGCCAGCAGACCCACTAGCGGGAGTACCGGGGAGCTGTTTTTT. Encoded protein: CASRPTSGSTGELFF.

This rearrangement joins TRBV15 to TRBJ1-5; possible D gene TRBD1, 5 bases. This CDR3 spans 18 amino acids. Looked up from germline, CDR1 is LNHNV and CDR2 is YYDKDF (reference sequence). Trimming left V 0 bases short and J 4 bases short, with 19 bases between. The CDR3 here is CATSREGDPRGGNQPQHF. The CDR3 nucleotides are TGTGCCACCAGCAGAGAGGGGGACCCGCGGGGGGGAAATCAGCCCCAGCATTTT. Full variable domain (rest looked up from reference TRBV15 and TRBJ1-5): DAMVIQNPRYQVTQFGKPVTLSCSQTLNHNVMYWYQQKSSQAPKLLFHYYDKDFNNEADTPDNFQSRRPNTSFCFLDIRSPGLGDTAMYLCATSREGDPRGGNQPQHFGDGTRLSIL.

This chain connects TRBV4-1 to TRBJ1-6; unclear D gene. The germline V gene encodes CDR1 MGHRA and CDR2 YSYEKL. This CDR3 is built from 16 residues. V lost 0 bases and J 2 bases, leaving 8 bases between the germline ends. CDR3 region: CASSQDDGPYNSPLHF. In DNA, the CDR3 is TGCGCCAGCAGCCAAGATGACGGACCCTATAATTCACCCCTCCACTTT.

The V gene is TRBV30, the J gene TRBJ1-1, with D hard to call. Per the germline V gene, CDR1 is GTSNPN and CDR2 is SVGIG (reference sequence). The CDR3 has 10 residues. The CDR3 sequence: CAGRVAEAFF. The CDR3, as DNA: TGTGCGGGGAGGGTCGCTGAAGCTTTCTTT.

The chain joins TRBV19 to TRBJ1-5, with 8 bases identical to TRBD1. Looked up from germline, CDR1 is LNHDA and CDR2 is SQIVND (reference sequence). The V and J ends lost 6 bases and 5 bases, in that order; junction bases with no gene match: 3. The CDR3 covers 13 residues. As DNA, the CDR3 is TGTGCCAGTAGCGCAGGGGGCGATCAGCCCCAGCATTTT. It is translated as CASSAGGDQPQHF.

This chain uses TRBV27 with TRBJ1-2; 7 bases fit TRBD1. After removal of 2 bases from V and 1 base from J, the junction contained 10 bases not matched to a gene. Germline-derived CDR1 and CDR2 are MNHEY and SMNVEV (reference sequence). There are 17 residues in the CDR3. DNA of the CDR3: TGTGCCAGCAGTTTACGCCCTGACAGGGTACGTAACTATGGCTACACCTTC. This gives the protein CASSLRPDRVRNYGYTF.

This clone was counted once. V is TRBV5-1 and J is TRBJ1-1, with D perhaps TRBD1 (6 bases). Trimming removed 4 bases from V and 4 bases from J, with 14 bases in between. The CDR3 spans 14 residues. Germline V CDR1 and CDR2: SGHRS, YFSETQ. CDR3 amino acids: CASSNNRAGTEAFF. The CDR3 bases are TGCGCCAGCAGCAATAACAGGGCGGGCACTGAAGCTTTCTTT.

The V gene is TRBV28, the J gene TRBJ2-3; D ambiguous. CDR1 and CDR2 (germline): MDHEN, SYDVKM. The CDR3 has 11 residues. V gave up 5 bases and J gave up 9 bases, with 9 bases separating them. The CDR3 DNA sequence: TGTGCCAGCAGTGCCCGGGCAACGCAGTATTTT. Amino acids: CASSARATQYF.

This rearrangement joins TRBV28 to TRBJ2-7, with TRBD1 identical over 7 bases. Germline V lookup: CDR1 MDHEN, CDR2 SYDVKM. This CDR3 contains 15 residues. V shed 5 bases and J 2 bases; nucleotides not matched to a gene: 9. CDR3 loop: CASSPPGQLTYEQYF. Here the CDR3 DNA reads TGTGCCAGCAGTCCCCCGGGACAGCTCACCTACGAGCAGTACTTC.

The CDR3 nucleotides are TGTGCCAGCAGCAAAGTAGTCCAAGAGACCCAGTACTTC. Its translation: CASSKVVQETQYF. The V call is TRBV21-1, the J call TRBJ2-5; the table's D call of TRBD2 was not tested on the DNA. TRBV21-1 is shown as a pseudogene. This CDR3 is 13 amino acids long.

The chain couples TRBV11-2 to TRBJ2-7; D gene uncertain. The CDR3 totals 12 residues. The ends were cut back, 0 bases at V and 6 bases at J, with 6 bases in the middle. CDR1 SGHAT and CDR2 FQNNGV come from the germline V gene. The CDR3 nucleotides are TGTGCCAGCAGCTTAGACAGAGGCGAGCAGTACTTC. Protein sequence: CASSLDRGEQYF.

This chain uses TRBV10-3 with TRBJ2-7; unclear D gene. V was trimmed by 4 bases and J by 3 bases, leaving 10 bases between them. Germline V gene sequence: CDR1 ENHRY, CDR2 SYGVKD. The CDR3 is made up of 13 amino acids. The CDR3 DNA is TGTGCCATCAGTGTCAACTCGGGCTACGAGCAGTACTTC. As protein: CAISVNSGYEQYF.